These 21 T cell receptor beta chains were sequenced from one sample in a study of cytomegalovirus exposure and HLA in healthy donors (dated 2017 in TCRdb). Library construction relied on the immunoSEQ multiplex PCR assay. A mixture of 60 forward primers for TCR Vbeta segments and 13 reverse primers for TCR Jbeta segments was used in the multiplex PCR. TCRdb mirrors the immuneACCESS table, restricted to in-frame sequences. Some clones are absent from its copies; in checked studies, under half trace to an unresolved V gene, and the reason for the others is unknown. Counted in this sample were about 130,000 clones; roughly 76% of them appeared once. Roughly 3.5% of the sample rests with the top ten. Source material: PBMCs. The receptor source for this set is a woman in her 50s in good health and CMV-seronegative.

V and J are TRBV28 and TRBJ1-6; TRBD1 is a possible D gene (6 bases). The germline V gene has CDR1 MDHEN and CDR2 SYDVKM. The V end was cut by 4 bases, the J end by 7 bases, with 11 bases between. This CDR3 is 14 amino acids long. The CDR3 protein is CASSWDKGNSPLHF. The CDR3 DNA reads TGTGCCAGCAGTTGGGACAAGGGGAATTCACCCCTCCACTTT. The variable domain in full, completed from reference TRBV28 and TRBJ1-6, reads DVKVTQSSRYLVKRTGEKVFLECVQDMDHENMFWYRQDPGLGLRLIYFSYDVKMKEKGDIPEGYSVSREKKERFSLILESASTNQTSMYLCASSWDKGNSPLHFGNGTRLTVT.

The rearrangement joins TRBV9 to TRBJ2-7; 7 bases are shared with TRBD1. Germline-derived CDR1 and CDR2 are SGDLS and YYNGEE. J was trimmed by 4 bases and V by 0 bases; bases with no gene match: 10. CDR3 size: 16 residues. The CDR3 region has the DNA TGTGCCAGCAGCGTAGCTGGGGCAGGGGGAAGGTACGAGCAGTACTTC. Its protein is CASSVAGAGGRYEQYF.

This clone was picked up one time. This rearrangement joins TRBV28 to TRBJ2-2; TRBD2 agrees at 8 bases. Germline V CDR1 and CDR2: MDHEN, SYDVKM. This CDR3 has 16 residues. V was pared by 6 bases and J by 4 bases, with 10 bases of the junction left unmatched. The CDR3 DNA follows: TGTGCCAGCAGCCGGGACGGGGGGGCCGGCACCGGGGAGCTGTTTTTT. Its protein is CASSRDGGAGTGELFF.

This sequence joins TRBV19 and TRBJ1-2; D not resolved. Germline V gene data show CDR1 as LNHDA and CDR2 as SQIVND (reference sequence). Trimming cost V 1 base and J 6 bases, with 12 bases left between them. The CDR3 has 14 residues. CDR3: CASSIGTSRDGYTF. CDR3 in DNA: TGTGCCAGTAGTATAGGCACGTCAAGAGATGGCTACACCTTC.

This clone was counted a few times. In DNA form, the CDR3 reads TGTGCCAGCTCATCTCCCTTGACTGGATTTGATGAGCAGTTCTTC. Its protein product is CASSSPLTGFDEQFF. The chain combines TRBV18 with TRBJ2-1; no firm D call. Deletions cut 5 bases from V and 8 bases from J, with 19 bases between. The CDR3 extends over 15 amino acids. Germline V gene lookup returns CDR1 KGHSH and CDR2 LQKENI.

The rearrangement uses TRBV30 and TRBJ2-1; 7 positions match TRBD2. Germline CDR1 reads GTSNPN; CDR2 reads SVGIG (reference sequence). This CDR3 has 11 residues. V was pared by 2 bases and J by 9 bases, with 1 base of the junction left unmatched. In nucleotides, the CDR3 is TGTGCCTGGAGTTGGGGGGGTGAGCAGTTCTTC. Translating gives CAWSWGGEQFF.

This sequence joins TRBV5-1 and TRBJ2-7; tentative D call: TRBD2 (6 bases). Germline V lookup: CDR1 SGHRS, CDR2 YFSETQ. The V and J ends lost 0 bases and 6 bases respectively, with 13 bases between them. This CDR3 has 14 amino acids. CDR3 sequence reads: CASSLAGVFTEQYF. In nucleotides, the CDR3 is TGCGCCAGCAGCTTGGCGGGAGTGTTTACCGAGCAGTACTTC. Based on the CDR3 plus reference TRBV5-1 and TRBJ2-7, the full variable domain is KAGVTQTPRYLIKTRGQQVTLSCSPISGHRSVSWYQQTPGQGLQFLFEYFSETQRNKGNFPGRFSGRQFSNSRSEMNVSTLELGDSALYLCASSLAGVFTEQYFGPGTRLTVT.

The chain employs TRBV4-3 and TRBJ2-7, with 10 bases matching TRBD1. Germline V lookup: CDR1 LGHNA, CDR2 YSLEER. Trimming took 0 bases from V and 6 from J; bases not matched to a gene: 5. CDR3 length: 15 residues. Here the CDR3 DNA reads TGCGCCAGCAGCCAAGAAATGGGACAGGGGTTCGAGCAGTACTTC. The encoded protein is CASSQEMGQGFEQYF.

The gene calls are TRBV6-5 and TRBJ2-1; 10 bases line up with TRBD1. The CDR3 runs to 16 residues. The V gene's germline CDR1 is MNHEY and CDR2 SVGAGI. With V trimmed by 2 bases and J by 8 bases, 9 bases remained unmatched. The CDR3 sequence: CASSYRGGDRGDEQFF. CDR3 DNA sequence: TGTGCCAGCAGTTACCGAGGGGGGGACAGGGGCGATGAGCAGTTCTTC.

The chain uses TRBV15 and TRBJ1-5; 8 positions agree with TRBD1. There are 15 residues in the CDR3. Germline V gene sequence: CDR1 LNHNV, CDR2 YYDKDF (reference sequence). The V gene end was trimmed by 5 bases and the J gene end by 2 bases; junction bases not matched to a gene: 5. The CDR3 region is CATSATGGGNQPQHF. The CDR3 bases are TGTGCCACCAGCGCTACAGGGGGTGGCAATCAGCCCCAGCATTTT. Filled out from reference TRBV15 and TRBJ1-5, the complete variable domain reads DAMVIQNPRYQVTQFGKPVTLSCSQTLNHNVMYWYQQKSSQAPKLLFHYYDKDFNNEADTPDNFQSRRPNTSFCFLDIRSPGLGDTAMYLCATSATGGGNQPQHFGDGTRLSIL.

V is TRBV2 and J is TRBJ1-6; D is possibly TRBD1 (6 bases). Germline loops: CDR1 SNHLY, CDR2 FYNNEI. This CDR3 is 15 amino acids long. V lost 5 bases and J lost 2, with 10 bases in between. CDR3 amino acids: CASSQQGPYNSPLHF. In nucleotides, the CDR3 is TGTGCCAGCAGTCAACAGGGCCCCTATAATTCACCCCTCCACTTT.

CDR3 amino acids: CASSPSGTYIRGTEAFF. As DNA, the CDR3 is TGTGCCAGCAGCCCGTCAGGGACGTACATCCGGGGGACTGAAGCTTTCTTT. The chain joins TRBV13 to TRBJ1-1, with D possibly being TRBD1 (5 bases). CDR1 is PRHDT and CDR2 is FYEKMQ in the germline V gene (reference sequence). V dropped 5 bases and J dropped 5 bases, with 24 bases sitting between them. The CDR3 is 17 amino acids. The whole variable domain, remainder taken from reference TRBV13 and TRBJ1-1, is AAGVIQSPRHLIKEKRETATLKCYPIPRHDTVYWYQQGPGQDPQFLISFYEKMQSDKGSIPDRFSAQQFSDYHSELNMSSLELGDSALYFCASSPSGTYIRGTEAFFGQGTRLTVV.

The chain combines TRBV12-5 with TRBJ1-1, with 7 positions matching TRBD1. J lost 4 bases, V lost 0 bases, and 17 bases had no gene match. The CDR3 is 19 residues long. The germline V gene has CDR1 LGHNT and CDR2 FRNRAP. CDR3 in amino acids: CASGLVGFSWTGSGTEAFF. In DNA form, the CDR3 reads TGTGCTAGTGGTTTGGTCGGTTTCTCGTGGACAGGATCGGGCACTGAAGCTTTCTTT. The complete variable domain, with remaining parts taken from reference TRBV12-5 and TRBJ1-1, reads DARVTQTPRHKVTEMGQEVTMRCQPILGHNTVFWYRQTMMQGLELLAYFRNRAPLDDSGMPKDRFSAEMPDATLATLKIQPSEPRDSAVYFCASGLVGFSWTGSGTEAFFGQGTRLTVV.

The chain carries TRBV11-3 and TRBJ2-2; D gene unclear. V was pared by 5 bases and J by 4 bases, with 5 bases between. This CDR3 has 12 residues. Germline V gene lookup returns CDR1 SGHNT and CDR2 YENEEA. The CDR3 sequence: CASSHGTGELFF. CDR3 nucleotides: TGTGCCAGCAGCCACGGCACCGGGGAGCTGTTTTTT.

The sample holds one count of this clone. The CDR3 nucleotides are TGTGCCAGCAGCTCCGTAGCGGGAGATTCTCAAGAGACCCAGTACTTC. This sequence encodes CASSSVAGDSQETQYF. This chain uses TRBV7-8 with TRBJ2-5; 9 bases align to TRBD2. Trimming took 4 bases from V and 2 from J; bases not matched to a gene: 8. The CDR3 totals 16 residues. The germline gives CDR1 SGHVS, CDR2 FQNEAQ.

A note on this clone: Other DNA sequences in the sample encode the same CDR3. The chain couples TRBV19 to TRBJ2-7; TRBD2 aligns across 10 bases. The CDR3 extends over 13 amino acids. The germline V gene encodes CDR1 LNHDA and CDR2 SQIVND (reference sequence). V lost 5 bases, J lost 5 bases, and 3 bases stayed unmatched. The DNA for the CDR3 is TGTGCCAGTAGTGCGGGACTAGCGAACGAGCAGTACTTC. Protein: CASSAGLANEQYF.

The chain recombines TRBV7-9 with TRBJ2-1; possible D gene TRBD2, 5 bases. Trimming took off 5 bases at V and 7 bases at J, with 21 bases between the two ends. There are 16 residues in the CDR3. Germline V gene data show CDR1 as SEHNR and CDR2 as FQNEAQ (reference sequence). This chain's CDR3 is CASSRGSLVMGNEQFF. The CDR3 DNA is TGTGCCAGCAGCCGCGGGTCATTAGTTATGGGGAATGAGCAGTTCTTC.

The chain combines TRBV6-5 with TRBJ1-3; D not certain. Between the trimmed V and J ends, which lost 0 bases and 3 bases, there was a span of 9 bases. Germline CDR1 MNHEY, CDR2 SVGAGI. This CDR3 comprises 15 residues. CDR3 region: CASSYSGRGGNTIYF. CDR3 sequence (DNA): TGTGCCAGCAGTTACTCAGGACGGGGTGGAAACACCATATATTTT.

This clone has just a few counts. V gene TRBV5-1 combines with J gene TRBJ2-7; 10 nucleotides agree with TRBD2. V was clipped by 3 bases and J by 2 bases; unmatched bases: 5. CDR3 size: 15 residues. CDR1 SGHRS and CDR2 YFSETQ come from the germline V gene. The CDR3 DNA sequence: TGCGCCAGCAGCTGGACTAGCGGTTCCCCCTACGAGCAGTACTTC. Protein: CASSWTSGSPYEQYF. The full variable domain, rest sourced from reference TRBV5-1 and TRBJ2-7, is KAGVTQTPRYLIKTRGQQVTLSCSPISGHRSVSWYQQTPGQGLQFLFEYFSETQRNKGNFPGRFSGRQFSNSRSEMNVSTLELGDSALYLCASSWTSGSPYEQYFGPGTRLTVT.

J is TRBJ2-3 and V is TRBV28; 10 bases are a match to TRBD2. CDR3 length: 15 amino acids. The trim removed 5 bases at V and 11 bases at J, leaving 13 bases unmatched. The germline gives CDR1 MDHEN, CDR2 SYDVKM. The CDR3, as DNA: TGTGCCAGCAGTGAAGCGGGAGGGCCCCTTCAGGAGCAGTATTTT. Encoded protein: CASSEAGGPLQEQYF. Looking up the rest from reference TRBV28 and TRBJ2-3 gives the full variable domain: DVKVTQSSRYLVKRTGEKVFLECVQDMDHENMFWYRQDPGLGLRLIYFSYDVKMKEKGDIPEGYSVSREKKERFSLILESASTNQTSMYLCASSEAGGPLQEQYFGPGTRLTVL.

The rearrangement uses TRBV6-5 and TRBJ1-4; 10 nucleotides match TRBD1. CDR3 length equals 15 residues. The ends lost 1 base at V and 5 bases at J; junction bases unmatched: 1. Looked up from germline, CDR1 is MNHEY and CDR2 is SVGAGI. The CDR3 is CASSYLGQGNEKLFF. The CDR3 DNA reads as TGTGCCAGCAGTTACTTGGGACAGGGGAATGAAAAACTGTTTTTT.